The present T cell receptor beta chain was sequenced within a study of response to subunit inactivated influenza vaccine. Study-wide findings and caveats: It was suggested by the authors that few new T cells are recruited by each seasonal influenza vaccination.

In TCRdb, the RT-PCR reads were re-called with MiXCR into one record per CDR3 protein. Counted here are about 500,000 distinct CDR3 sequences, approximately 16% occurring once; the ten biggest clones make up approximately 3%. This clonotype came up a few times. Antigen specificity is unknown. The CDR3 is 16 amino acids. V dropped 4 bases and J dropped 0 bases, with 14 bases sitting between them. In germline, CDR1 is SGHRS, CDR2 YFSETQ. The V call is TRBV5-1, the J call TRBJ2-4; weak D call: TRBD2 (5 bases). This clonotype originated in a man aged 50-75 years who received an inactivated influenza vaccine. The sequencing here drew on CD4+ T cells sorted from PBMCs, taken roughly 24 months after vaccination. In DNA, the CDR3 is TGCGCCAGCAGCCCCCACTCCGGACTAGCCAAAAACATTCAGTACTTC. Encoded protein: CASSPHSGLAKNIQYF.